The 7 T cell receptor beta chains in this list originate from one sample, sequenced in a study of cytomegalovirus exposure and HLA in healthy donors (dated by TCRdb to the late 2010s). Library generation was performed with the immunoSEQ multiplex PCR assay. A mixture of 60 forward primers for TCR Vbeta segments and 13 reverse primers for TCR Jbeta segments was used in the multiplex PCR. The table comes from immuneACCESS by way of TCRdb, which keeps in-frame sequences with V and J called. Part of the clones is missing from these tables; in studies checked, under half for an unresolved V gene and the rest for unknown reasons. For this sample there are fewer than 110,000 clones; 76% appear just once. Roughly 4% of the sample is held by the ten biggest clonotypes. Sequencing was carried out using PBMCs. These receptors came from a middle-aged man in good health and CMV-seronegative.

The V and J genes are TRBV6-1 and TRBJ1-5; 8 nucleotides agree with TRBD1. Germline values: CDR1 MNHNS, CDR2 SASEGT. This CDR3 has 15 residues. V shed 4 bases and J 3 bases; nucleotides not matched to a gene: 5. CDR3 in DNA: TGTGCCAGCAGTGGGACAGGGAGGAACAATCAGCCCCAGCATTTT. Its translation is CASSGTGRNNQPQHF.

This clone was observed once. DNA of the CDR3: TGTGCCAGCAGCTCCGGGACTAGCGGGGGTACCGGGGAGCTGTTTTTT. Amino acid sequence: CASSSGTSGGTGELFF. This rearrangement joins TRBV5-5 to TRBJ2-2; 14 bases match TRBD2. This CDR3 region has 16 residues. J lost 5 bases, V lost 3 bases, and 3 bases had no gene match. Germline loops: CDR1 SGHKS, CDR2 YYEKEE (reference sequence). Based on the CDR3 plus reference TRBV5-5 and TRBJ2-2, the full variable domain is DAGVTQSPTHLIKTRGQQVTLRCSPISGHKSVSWYQQVLGQGPQFIFQYYEKEERGRGNFPDRFSARQFPNYSSELNVNALLLGDSALYLCASSSGTSGGTGELFFGEGSRLTVL.

The gene calls are TRBV12-5 and TRBJ2-7, with TRBD1 as a possible D gene (6 bases). The germline V gene has CDR1 LGHNT and CDR2 FRNRAP. The CDR3 loop spans 14 amino acids. V lost 7 bases to trimming and J lost 3 bases, with 16 bases between them. The CDR3 DNA is TGTGCTAGTGCCCGCTGGGGGCATTTCTACGAGCAGTACGTC. Its protein product is CASARWGHFYEQYV.

The V gene is TRBV29-1, the J gene TRBJ1-1; 7 bases match TRBD1. Losses at the gene ends were 7 bases for V and 0 bases for J; bases not matched to a gene: 8. This CDR3 region has 14 residues. Germline V gives CDR1 SQVTM, CDR2 ANQGSEA. Here the CDR3 reads CSAGYRGLNTEAFF. Written as DNA, the CDR3 is TGCAGCGCGGGCTACAGGGGATTGAACACTGAAGCTTTCTTT. Drawing the rest from reference TRBV29-1 and TRBJ1-1, the complete variable domain is SAVISQKPSRDICQRGTSLTIQCQVDSQVTMMFWYRQQPGQSLTLIATANQGSEATYESGFVIDKFPISRPNLTFSTLTVSNMSPEDSSIYLCSAGYRGLNTEAFFGQGTRLTVV.

V is TRBV6-4 and J is TRBJ1-1; TRBD1 agrees at 8 bases. This CDR3 has 14 residues. The junction had 7 bases not matched to a gene; V was cut back by 6 bases and J by 4 bases. Germline V gene lookup returns CDR1 MRHNA and CDR2 SNTAGT. CDR3 amino acids: CASSQRDRTTEAFF. CDR3 nucleotides: TGTGCCAGCAGCCAGAGGGACAGGACCACTGAAGCTTTCTTT.

This clone occurred once. Other nucleotide sequences from this sample produce the same CDR3. This CDR3 is CASSGLGRTEAFF. Written as DNA, the CDR3 is TGTGCCAGCTCAGGGCTCGGGAGGACTGAAGCTTTCTTT. This chain links TRBV18 with TRBJ1-1; D unresolved. V dropped 5 bases and J dropped 5 bases, with 12 bases sitting between them. This CDR3 is 13 amino acids long. Germline lookup yields CDR1 KGHSH and CDR2 LQKENI.

V and J are TRBV6-5 and TRBJ2-7, with TRBD2 as a possible D gene (6 bases). CDR1 is MNHEY, CDR2 SVGAGI, per germline. The CDR3 contains 15 residues. Trimming took 8 bases from V and 2 from J, leaving 19 bases between them. The CDR3 loop reads CASSPGAGLAYEQYF. In nucleotides, the CDR3 is TGTGCCAGCTCCCCCGGTGCGGGGCTAGCCTACGAGCAGTACTTC.